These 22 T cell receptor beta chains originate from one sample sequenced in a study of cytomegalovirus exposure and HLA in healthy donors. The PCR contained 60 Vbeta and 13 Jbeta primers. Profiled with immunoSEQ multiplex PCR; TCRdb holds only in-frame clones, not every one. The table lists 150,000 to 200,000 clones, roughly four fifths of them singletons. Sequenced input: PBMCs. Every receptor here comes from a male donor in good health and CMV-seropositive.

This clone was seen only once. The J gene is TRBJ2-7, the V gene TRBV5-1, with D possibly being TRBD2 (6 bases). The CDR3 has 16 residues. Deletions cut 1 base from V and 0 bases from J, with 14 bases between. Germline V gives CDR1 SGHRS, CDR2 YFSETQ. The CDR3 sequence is CASSLSASVSSYEQYF. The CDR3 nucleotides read TGCGCCAGCAGCTTGTCGGCTAGCGTGAGCTCCTACGAGCAGTACTTC.

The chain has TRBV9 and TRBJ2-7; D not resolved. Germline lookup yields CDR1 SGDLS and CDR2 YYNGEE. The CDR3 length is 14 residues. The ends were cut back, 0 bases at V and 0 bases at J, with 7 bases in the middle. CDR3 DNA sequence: TGTGCCAGCAGCGTAGATCTGAGCTCCTACGAGCAGTACTTC. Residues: CASSVDLSSYEQYF. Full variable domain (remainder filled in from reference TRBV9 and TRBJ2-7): DSGVTQTPKHLITATGQRVTLRCSPRSGDLSVYWYQQSLDQGLQFLIQYYNGEERAKGNILERFSAQQFPDLHSELNLSSLELGDSALYFCASSVDLSSYEQYFGPGTRLTVT.

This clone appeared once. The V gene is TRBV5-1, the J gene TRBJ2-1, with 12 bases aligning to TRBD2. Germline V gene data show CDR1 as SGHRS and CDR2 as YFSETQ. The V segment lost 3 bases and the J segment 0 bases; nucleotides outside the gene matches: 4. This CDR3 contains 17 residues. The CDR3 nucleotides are TGCGCCAGCAGCTGGGGACTAGCGGGTCTCTCCTACAATGAGCAGTTCTTC. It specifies CASSWGLAGLSYNEQFF.

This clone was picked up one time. Written as DNA, the CDR3 is TGTGCCAGCAGCAAAGGGAGGGTACCTGAAGCTTTCTTT. It encodes CASSKGRVPEAFF. The J gene is TRBJ1-1, the V gene TRBV21-1. TRBV21-1 is labeled a pseudogene. The CDR3 totals 13 residues.

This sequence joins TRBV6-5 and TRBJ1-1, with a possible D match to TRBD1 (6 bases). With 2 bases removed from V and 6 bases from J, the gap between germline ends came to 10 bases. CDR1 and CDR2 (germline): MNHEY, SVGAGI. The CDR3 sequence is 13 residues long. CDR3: CASSYNHRAEAFF. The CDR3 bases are TGTGCCAGCAGTTACAACCACAGGGCTGAAGCTTTCTTT.

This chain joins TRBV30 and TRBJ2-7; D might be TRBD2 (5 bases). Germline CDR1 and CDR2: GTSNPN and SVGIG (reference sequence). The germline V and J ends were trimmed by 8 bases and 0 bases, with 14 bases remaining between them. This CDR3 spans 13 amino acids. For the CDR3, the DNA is TGTGCCGGTCTCGGGATTAGCTCCTACGAGCAGTACTTC. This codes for CAGLGISSYEQYF.

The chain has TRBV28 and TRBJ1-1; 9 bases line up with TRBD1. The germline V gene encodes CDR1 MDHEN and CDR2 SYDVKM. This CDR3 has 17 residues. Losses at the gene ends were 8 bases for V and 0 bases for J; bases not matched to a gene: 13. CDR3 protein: CASGEADRGDMNTEAFF. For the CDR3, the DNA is TGTGCCAGCGGGGAAGCGGACAGGGGCGACATGAACACTGAAGCTTTCTTT.

CDR3 sequence reads: CASSVGGRGTGELFF. Here the CDR3 DNA reads TGTGCCAGCAGCGTAGGTGGGAGAGGCACCGGGGAGCTGTTTTTT. The chain joins TRBV9 to TRBJ2-2; perhaps TRBD2 as D (5 bases). The germline gives CDR1 SGDLS, CDR2 YYNGEE. CDR3 size: 15 residues. The V and J ends lost 0 bases and 4 bases respectively, with 10 bases between them.

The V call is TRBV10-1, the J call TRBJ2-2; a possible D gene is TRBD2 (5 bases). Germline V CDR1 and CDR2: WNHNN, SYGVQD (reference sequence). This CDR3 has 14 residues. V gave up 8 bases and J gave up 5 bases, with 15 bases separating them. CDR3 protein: CASGRDPTTGELFF. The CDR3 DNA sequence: TGCGCCAGCGGGAGAGACCCAACGACCGGGGAGCTGTTTTTT.

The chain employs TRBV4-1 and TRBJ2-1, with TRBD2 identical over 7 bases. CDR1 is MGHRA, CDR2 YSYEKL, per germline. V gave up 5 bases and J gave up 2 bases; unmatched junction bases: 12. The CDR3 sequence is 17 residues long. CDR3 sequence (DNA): TGCGCCAGCAGCAATGTAGCGGGCGGGGTAACCTACAATGAGCAGTTCTTC. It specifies CASSNVAGGVTYNEQFF.

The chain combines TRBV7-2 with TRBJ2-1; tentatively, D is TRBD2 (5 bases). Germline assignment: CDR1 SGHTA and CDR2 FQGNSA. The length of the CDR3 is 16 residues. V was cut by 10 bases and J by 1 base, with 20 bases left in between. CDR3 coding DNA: TGTGCCACCTCGTCGGACGGAGGTATGTCCTACAATGAGCAGTTCTTC. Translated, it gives CATSSDGGMSYNEQFF.

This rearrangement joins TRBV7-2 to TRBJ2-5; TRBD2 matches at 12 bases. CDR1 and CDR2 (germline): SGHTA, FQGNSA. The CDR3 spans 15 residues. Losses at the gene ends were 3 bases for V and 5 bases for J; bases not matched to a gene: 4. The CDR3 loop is CASSFQLAGGETQYF. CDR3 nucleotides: TGTGCCAGCAGCTTTCAGCTAGCGGGGGGGGAGACCCAGTACTTC. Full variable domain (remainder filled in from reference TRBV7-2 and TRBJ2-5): GAGVSQSPSNKVTEKGKDVELRCDPISGHTALYWYRQSLGQGLEFLIYFQGNSAPDKSGLPSDRFSAERTGGSVSTLTIQRTQQEDSAVYLCASSFQLAGGETQYFGPGTRLLVL.

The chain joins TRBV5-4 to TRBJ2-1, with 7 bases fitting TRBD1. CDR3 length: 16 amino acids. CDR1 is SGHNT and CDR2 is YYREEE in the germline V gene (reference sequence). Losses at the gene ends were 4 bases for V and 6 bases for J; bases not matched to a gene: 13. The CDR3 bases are TGTGCCAGCAGCGCGATTGACCCGGACAGGAGCAATGAGCAGTTCTTC. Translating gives CASSAIDPDRSNEQFF.

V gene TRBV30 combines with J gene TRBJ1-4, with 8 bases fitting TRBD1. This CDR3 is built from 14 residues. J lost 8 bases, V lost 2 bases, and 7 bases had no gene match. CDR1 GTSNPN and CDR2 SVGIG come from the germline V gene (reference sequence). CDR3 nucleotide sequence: TGTGCCTGGAGTCGCGGACAGGGAAAAGAAAAACTGTTTTTT. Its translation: CAWSRGQGKEKLFF.

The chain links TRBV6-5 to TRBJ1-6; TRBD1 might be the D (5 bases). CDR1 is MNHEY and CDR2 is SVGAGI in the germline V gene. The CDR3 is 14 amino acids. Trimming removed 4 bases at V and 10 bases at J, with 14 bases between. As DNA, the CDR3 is TGTGCCAGCAGTTTGACGGGTAGGGGATCACCCCTCCACTTT. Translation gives CASSLTGRGSPLHF.

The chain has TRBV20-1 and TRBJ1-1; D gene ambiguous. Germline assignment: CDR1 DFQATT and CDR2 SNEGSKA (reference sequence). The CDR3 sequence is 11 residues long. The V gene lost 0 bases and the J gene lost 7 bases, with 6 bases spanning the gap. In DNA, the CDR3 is TGCAGTGCTAGAGATCGACTTGAAGCTTTCTTT. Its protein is CSARDRLEAFF.

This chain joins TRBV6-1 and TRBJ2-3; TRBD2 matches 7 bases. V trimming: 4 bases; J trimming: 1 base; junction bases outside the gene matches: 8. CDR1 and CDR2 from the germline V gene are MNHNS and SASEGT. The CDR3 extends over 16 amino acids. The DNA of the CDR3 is TGTGCCAGCAGTGGGACTTGGGACTACCGCACAGATACGCAGTATTTT. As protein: CASSGTWDYRTDTQYF.

CDR3 amino acids: CASSVGLGQAYEQYF. The DNA for the CDR3 is TGCGCCAGCAGCGTTGGCTTGGGCCAGGCCTACGAGCAGTACTTC. V is TRBV4-1 and J is TRBJ2-5; D not certain. The DNA matches TRBJ2-7 better at its end, which makes the J call doubtful. CDR3 size: 15 residues. Germline V CDR1 and CDR2: MGHRA, YSYEKL.

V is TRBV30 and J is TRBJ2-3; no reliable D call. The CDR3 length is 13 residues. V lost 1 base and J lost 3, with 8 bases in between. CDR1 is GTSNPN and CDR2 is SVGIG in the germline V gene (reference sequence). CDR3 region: CAWSAAGTDTQYF. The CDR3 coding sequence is TGTGCCTGGAGTGCGGCAGGAACAGATACGCAGTATTTT.

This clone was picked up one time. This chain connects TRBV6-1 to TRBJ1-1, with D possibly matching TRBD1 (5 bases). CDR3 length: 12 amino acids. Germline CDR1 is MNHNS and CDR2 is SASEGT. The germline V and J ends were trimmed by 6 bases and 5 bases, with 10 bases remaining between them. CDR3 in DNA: TGTGCCAGCAGGGCGGGGGGAACTGAAGCTTTCTTT. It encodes CASRAGGTEAFF.

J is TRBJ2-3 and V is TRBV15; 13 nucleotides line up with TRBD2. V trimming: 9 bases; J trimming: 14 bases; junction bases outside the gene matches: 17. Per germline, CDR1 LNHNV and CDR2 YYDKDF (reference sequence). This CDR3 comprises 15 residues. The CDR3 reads CATTSGGLAGDRVYF. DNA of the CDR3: TGTGCCACAACCTCCGGAGGACTAGCGGGGGATCGTGTGTATTTT.

CDR3 bases: TGCGCCAGCAGCCGGACAGGCCCTAACTATGGCTACACCTTC. Its translation is CASSRTGPNYGYTF. The chain is built from TRBV4-1 and TRBJ1-2; the match to TRBD1 covers 7 bases. Germline CDR1 reads MGHRA; CDR2 reads YSYEKL. The CDR3 runs 14 residues. V shed 4 bases, J shed 0 bases, and the junction held 2 bases outside the gene matches.